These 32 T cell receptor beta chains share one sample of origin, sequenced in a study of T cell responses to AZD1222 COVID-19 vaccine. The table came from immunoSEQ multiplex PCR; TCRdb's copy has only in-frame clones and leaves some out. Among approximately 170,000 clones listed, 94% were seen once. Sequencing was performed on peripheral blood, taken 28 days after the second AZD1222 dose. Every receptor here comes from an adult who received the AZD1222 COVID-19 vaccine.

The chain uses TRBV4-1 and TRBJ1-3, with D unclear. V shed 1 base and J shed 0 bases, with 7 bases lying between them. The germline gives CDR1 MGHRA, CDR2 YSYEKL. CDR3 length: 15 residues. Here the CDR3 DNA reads TGCGCCAGCAGCCAAGGCGTACGCTCTGGAAACACCATATATTTT. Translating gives CASSQGVRSGNTIYF.

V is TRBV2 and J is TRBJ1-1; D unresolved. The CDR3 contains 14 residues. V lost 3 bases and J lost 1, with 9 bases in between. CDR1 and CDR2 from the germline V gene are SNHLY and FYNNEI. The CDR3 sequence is CASSEMGPNTEAFF. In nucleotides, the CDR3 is TGTGCCAGCAGTGAGATGGGCCCGAACACTGAAGCTTTCTTT.

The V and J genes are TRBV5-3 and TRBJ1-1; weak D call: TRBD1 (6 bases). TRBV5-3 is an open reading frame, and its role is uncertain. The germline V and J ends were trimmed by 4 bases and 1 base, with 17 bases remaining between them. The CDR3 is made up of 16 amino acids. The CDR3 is CARSHPRGQKNTEAFF. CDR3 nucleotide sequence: TGTGCCAGAAGCCACCCTCGGGGGCAGAAGAACACTGAAGCTTTCTTT.

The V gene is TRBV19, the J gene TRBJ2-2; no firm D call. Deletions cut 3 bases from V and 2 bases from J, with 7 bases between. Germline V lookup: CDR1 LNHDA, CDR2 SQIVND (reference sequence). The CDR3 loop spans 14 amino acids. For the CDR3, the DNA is TGTGCCAGTAGTATTCGAGCCAACACCGGGGAGCTGTTTTTT. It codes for CASSIRANTGELFF.

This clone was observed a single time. The CDR3 sequence is CASSFWGKGSEQYF. CDR3 nucleotides: TGTGCCAGCAGTTTTTGGGGAAAGGGGAGCGAGCAGTACTTC. The rearrangement joins TRBV28 to TRBJ2-7; D might be TRBD1 or TRBD2, each matching 5 bases. Germline V lookup: CDR1 MDHEN, CDR2 SYDVKM. The CDR3 spans 14 residues. The V end lost 3 bases, the J end lost 6 bases, and 15 bases lay between the germline ends.

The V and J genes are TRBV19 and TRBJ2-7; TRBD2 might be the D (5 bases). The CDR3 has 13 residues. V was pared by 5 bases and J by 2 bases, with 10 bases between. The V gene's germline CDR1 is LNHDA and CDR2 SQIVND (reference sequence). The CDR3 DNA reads TGTGCCAGTAGTGGACCGGGAACCTACGAGCAGTACTTC. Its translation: CASSGPGTYEQYF. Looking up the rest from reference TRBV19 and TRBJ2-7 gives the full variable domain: DGGITQSPKYLFRKEGQNVTLSCEQNLNHDAMYWYRQDPGQGLRLIYYSQIVNDFQKGDIAEGYSVSREKKESFPLTVTSAQKNPTAFYLCASSGPGTYEQYFGPGTRLTVT.

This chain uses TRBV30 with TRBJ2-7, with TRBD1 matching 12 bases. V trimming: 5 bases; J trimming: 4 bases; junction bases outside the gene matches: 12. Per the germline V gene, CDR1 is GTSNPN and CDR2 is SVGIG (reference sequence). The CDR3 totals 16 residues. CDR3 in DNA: TGTGCCTGGGATCCGGGACAGGGGGCCCCCCCTTACGAGCAGTACTTC. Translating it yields CAWDPGQGAPPYEQYF.

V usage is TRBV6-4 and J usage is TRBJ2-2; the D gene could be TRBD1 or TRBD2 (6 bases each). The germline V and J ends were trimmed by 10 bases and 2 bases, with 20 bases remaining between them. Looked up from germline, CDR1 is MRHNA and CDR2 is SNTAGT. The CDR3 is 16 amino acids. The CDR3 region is CATSFEGGTNTGELFF. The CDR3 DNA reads TGTGCCACCTCCTTCGAGGGGGGCACTAACACCGGGGAGCTGTTTTTT.

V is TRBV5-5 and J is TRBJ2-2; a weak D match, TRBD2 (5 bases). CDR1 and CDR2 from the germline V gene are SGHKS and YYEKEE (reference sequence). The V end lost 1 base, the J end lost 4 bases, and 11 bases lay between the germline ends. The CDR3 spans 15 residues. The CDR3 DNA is TGTGCCAGCAGCTTGTTCGGGAAAATCACCGGGGAGCTGTTTTTT. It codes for CASSLFGKITGELFF.

The CDR3 coding sequence is TGTGCCAGCTCACCACAGGGAGGTCGGGGCACCGGGGAGCTGTTTTTT. Protein: CASSPQGGRGTGELFF. This rearrangement joins TRBV18 to TRBJ2-2; a possible D gene is TRBD2 (6 bases). The CDR3 sequence is 16 residues long. CDR1 KGHSH and CDR2 LQKENI come from the germline V gene. V was clipped by 1 base and J by 4 bases, with 13 bases between them. Looking up the rest from reference TRBV18 and TRBJ2-2 gives the full variable domain: NAGVMQNPRHLVRRRGQEARLRCSPMKGHSHVYWYRQLPEEGLKFMVYLQKENIIDESGMPKERFSAEFPKEGPSILRIQQVVRGDSAAYFCASSPQGGRGTGELFFGEGSRLTVL.

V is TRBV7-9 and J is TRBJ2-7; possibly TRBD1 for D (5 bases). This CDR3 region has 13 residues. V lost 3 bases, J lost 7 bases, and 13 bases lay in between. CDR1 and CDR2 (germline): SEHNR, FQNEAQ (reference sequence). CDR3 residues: CASSLKGDWEQYF. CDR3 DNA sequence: TGTGCCAGCAGCTTGAAAGGGGATTGGGAGCAGTACTTC.

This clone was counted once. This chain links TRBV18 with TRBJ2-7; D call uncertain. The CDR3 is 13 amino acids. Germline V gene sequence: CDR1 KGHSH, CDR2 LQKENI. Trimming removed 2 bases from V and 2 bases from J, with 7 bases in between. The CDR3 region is CASSPDPTYEQYF. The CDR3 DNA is TGTGCCAGCTCACCAGACCCGACCTACGAGCAGTACTTC. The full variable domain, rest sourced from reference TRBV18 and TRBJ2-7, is NAGVMQNPRHLVRRRGQEARLRCSPMKGHSHVYWYRQLPEEGLKFMVYLQKENIIDESGMPKERFSAEFPKEGPSILRIQQVVRGDSAAYFCASSPDPTYEQYFGPGTRLTVT.

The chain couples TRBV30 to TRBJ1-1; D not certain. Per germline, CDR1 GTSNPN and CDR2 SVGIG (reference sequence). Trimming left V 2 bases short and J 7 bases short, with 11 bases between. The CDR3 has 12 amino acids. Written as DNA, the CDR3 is TGTGCCTGGAGTTTGCCACCCGGTGAAGCTTTCTTT. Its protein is CAWSLPPGEAFF.

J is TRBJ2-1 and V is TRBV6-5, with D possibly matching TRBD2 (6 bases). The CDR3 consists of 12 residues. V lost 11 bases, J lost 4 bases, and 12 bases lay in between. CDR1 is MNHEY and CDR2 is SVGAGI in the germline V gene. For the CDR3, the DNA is TGTGCCGGGGAGGCGACTTACAATGAGCAGTTCTTC. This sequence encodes CAGEATYNEQFF.

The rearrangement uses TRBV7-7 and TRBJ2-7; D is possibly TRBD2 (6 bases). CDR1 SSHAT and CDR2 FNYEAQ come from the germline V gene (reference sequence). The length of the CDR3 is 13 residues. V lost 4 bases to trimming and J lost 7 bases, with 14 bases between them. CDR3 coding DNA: TGTGCCAGCAGCTCAGAGATAGGAGGGGAGCAGTACTTC. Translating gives CASSSEIGGEQYF.

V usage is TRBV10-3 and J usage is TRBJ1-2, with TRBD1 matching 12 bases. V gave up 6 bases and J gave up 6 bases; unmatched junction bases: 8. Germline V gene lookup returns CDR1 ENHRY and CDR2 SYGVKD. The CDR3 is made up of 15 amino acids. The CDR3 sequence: CAIRDRDRGQNGYTF. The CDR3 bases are TGTGCCATCAGGGACCGGGACAGGGGGCAGAATGGCTACACCTTC.

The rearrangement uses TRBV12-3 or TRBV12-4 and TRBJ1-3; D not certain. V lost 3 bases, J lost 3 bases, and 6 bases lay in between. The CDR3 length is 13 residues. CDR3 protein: CASSFGLGNTIYF. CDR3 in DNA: TGTGCCAGCAGTTTCGGCCTTGGAAACACCATATATTTT.

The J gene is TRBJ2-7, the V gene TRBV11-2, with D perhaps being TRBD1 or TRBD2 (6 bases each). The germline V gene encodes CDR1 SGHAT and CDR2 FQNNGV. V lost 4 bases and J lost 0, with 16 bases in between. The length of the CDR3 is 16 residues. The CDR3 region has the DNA TGTGCCAGCAGCTCCTTAAGGGGGGACCCCTCCTACGAGCAGTACTTC. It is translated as CASSSLRGDPSYEQYF. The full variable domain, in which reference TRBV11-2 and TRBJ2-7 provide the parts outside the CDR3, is EAGVAQSPRYKIIEKRQSVAFWCNPISGHATLYWYQQILGQGPKLLIQFQNNGVVDDSQLPKDRFSAERLKGVDSTLKIQPAKLEDSAVYLCASSSLRGDPSYEQYFGPGTRLTVT.

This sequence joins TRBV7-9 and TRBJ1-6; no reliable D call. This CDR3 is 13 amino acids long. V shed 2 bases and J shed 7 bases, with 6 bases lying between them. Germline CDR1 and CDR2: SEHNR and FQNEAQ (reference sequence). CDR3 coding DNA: TGTGCCAGCAGCTTATACCCCAATTCACCCCTCCACTTT. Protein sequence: CASSLYPNSPLHF. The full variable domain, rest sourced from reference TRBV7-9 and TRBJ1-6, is DTGVSQNPRHKITKRGQNVTFRCDPISEHNRLYWYRQTLGQGPEFLTYFQNEAQLEKSRLLSDRFSAERPKGSFSTLEIQRTEQGDSAMYLCASSLYPNSPLHFGNGTRLTVT.

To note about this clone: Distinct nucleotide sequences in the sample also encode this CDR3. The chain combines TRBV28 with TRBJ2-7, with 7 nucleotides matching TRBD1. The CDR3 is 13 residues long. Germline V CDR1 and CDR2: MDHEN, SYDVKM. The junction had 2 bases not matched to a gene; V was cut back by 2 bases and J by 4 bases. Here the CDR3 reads CASSLRGPYEQYF. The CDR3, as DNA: TGTGCCAGCAGTTTAAGGGGGCCTTACGAGCAGTACTTC.

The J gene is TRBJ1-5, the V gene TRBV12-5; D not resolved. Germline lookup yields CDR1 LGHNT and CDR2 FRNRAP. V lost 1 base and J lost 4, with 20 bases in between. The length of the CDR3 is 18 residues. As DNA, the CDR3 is TGTGCTAGTGGTTTGGGAACCCGGCAGAGTGTAGCAAATCAGCCCCAGCATTTT. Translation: CASGLGTRQSVANQPQHF.

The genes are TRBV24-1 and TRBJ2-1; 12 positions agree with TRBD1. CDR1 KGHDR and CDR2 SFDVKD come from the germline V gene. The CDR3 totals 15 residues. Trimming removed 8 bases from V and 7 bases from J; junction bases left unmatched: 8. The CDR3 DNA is TGTGCCACCACTACCGGGACAGGGGGCTCTAATGAGCAGTTCTTC. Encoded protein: CATTTGTGGSNEQFF.

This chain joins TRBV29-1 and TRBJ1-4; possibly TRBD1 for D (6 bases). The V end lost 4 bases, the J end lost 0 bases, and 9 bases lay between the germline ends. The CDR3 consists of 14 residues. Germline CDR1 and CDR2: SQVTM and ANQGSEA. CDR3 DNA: TGCAGCGTTGGGGGGCCCACAACTAATGAAAAACTGTTTTTT. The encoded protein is CSVGGPTTNEKLFF.

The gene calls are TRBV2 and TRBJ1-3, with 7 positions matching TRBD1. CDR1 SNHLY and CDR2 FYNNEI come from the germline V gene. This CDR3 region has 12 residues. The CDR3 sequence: CVTGTDGNTIYF. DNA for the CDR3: TGTGTGACCGGGACAGATGGAAACACCATATATTTT.

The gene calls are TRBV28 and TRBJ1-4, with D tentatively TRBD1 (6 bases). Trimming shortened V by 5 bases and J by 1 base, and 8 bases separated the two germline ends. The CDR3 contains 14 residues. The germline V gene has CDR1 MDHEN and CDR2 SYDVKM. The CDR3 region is CASSTRGTNEKLFF. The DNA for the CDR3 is TGTGCCAGCAGTACCAGGGGAACTAATGAAAAACTGTTTTTT.

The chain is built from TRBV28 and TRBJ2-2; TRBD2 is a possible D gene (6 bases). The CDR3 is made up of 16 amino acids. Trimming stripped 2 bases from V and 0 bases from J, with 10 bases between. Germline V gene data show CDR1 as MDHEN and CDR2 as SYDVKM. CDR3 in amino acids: CASSLAGNSNTGELFF. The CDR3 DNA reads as TGTGCCAGCAGTTTAGCGGGGAACTCGAACACCGGGGAGCTGTTTTTT.

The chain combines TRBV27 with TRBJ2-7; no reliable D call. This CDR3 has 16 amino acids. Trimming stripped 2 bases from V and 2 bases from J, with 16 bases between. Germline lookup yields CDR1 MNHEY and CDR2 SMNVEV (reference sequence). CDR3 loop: CASSLGPPGGTYEQYF. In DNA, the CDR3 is TGTGCCAGCAGTTTAGGCCCCCCGGGCGGCACCTACGAGCAGTACTTC.

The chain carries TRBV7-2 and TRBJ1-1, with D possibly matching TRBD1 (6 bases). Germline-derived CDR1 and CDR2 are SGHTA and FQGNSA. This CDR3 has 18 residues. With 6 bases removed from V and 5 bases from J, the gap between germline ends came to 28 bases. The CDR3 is CASRPFEWGSRGQTEAFF. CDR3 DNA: TGTGCCAGCAGGCCATTCGAATGGGGTAGCAGGGGACAAACTGAAGCTTTCTTT.

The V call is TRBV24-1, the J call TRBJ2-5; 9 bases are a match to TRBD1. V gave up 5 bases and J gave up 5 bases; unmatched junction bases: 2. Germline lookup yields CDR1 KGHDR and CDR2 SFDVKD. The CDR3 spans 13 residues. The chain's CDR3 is CATSATGGETQYF. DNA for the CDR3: TGTGCCACCAGTGCTACAGGGGGCGAGACCCAGTACTTC.

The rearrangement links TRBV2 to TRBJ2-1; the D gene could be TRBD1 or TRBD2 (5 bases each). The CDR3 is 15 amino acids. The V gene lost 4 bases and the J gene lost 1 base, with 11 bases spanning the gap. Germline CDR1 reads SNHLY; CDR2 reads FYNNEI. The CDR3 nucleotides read TGTGCCAGCAGTGCAACTAGGGGTTCCTACAATGAGCAGTTCTTC. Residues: CASSATRGSYNEQFF.

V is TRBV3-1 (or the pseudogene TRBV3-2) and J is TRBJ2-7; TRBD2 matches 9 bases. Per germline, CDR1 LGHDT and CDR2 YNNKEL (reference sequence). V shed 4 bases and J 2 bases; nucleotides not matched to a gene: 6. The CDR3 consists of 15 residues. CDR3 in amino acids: CASSPSSGATYEQYF. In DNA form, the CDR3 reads TGTGCCAGCAGCCCTTCTAGCGGGGCCACCTACGAGCAGTACTTC.

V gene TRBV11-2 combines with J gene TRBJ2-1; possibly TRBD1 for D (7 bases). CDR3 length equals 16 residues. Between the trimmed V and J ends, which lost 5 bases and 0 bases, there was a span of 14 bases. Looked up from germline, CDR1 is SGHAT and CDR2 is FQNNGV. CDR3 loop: CASSPQGGLSYNEQFF. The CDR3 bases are TGTGCCAGCAGCCCCCAGGGGGGACTCTCCTACAATGAGCAGTTCTTC.